These T cell receptor beta chains were read from a single sample in a study of cytotoxic CD8 clonotypes in ibrutinib-treated CLL. Sequencing used immunoSEQ multiplex PCR; TCRdb keeps in-frame clones, though not all of them. The sample has about 330,000 clones, 67% seen once. Here the sequenced sample was PBMCs, taken after 36 months of ibrutinib treatment. The receptors derive from a human donor with chronic lymphocytic leukemia. CDR3s include the opening cysteine and the closing phenylalanine or tryptophan. D genes are given only for firm matches. Size values are once, few and many counts, or a class for expanded clones, and some rows have none.

>TRBD1|TRBV5-5|once|TRBJ2-7
CASSLTGGAEQYF
TGTGCCAGCAGCTTAACAGGGGGTGCCGAGCAGTACTTC
>TRBD2|TRBV4-1|NA|TRBJ2-5
CASSPQTSWAQYF
TGCGCCAGCAGCCCCCAGACTAGCTGGGCCCAGTACTTC
>NA|TRBV6-4|NA|TRBJ2-3
CASSDSTGSPTQYF
TGTGCCAGCAGTGACTCGACAGGTAGCCCGACGCAGTATTTT
>NA|TRBV6-1|NA|TRBJ2-5
CASSGTGGTEETQYF
TGTGCCAGCAGTGGGACCGGGGGAACGGAAGAGACCCAGTACTTC
>NA|TRBV6-1|NA|TRBJ2-1
CASSETYSYNEQFF
TGTGCCAGCAGTGAAACTTACTCCTACAATGAGCAGTTCTTC
>NA|TRBV1|NA|TRBJ1-1
CTSSHRQVVTEAFF
TGCACCAGCAGCCACAGACAAGTTGTCACTGAAGCTTTCTTT
>TRBD2|TRBV7-6|NA|TRBJ2-7
CASSPTLGGGTFYEQYF
TGTGCCAGCAGCCCCACCCTGGGCGGGGGAACCTTCTACGAGCAGTACTTC
>NA|TRBV4-1|NA|TRBJ2-7
CASSQASPLWGKDEQYF
TGCGCCAGCAGCCAAGCTTCCCCACTGTGGGGGAAGGACGAGCAGTACTTC
>NA|TRBV6-6|NA|TRBJ1-1
CASRIQADAMNTEAFF
TGTGCCAGCAGAATTCAGGCCGATGCCATGAACACTGAAGCTTTCTTT
>TRBD1|TRBV13|once|TRBJ1-1
CASSYRGRSYTEAFF
TGTGCCAGCAGCTACAGGGGGCGTTCCTACACTGAAGCTTTCTTT